This TCR beta chain was profiled in a study of cytomegalovirus exposure and HLA in healthy donors. Notes on the study in general: Researchers reportedly found TCR beta sequences accurately predicted most subjects' HLA-A and HLA-B alleles. For most TCR beta V segments, an earlier analysis put the productive rate at about 87% or about 30% of the time.

A note on this clone: The target antigen is unknown.

With 60 Vbeta and 13 Jbeta primers, the PCR was carried out. Method: immunoSEQ multiplex PCR; TCRdb's copy keeps in-frame clones and lacks some. This sample carries approximately 120,000 clones, with about 2.2% going to the ten biggest clones. Sequencing was done on a sample of PBMCs. This TCR came from a man in his forties in good health and CMV-seronegative.

The CDR3 nucleotides read TGTGCCAGCAGTGGGTACGACAGGAACACTGAAGCTTTCTTT. Translating gives CASSGYDRNTEAFF. V usage is TRBV27 and J usage is TRBJ1-1; a possible D gene is TRBD1 (5 bases). The CDR3 covers 14 residues. V lost 5 bases and J 1 base, leaving 11 bases between the germline ends. CDR1 and CDR2 from the germline V gene are MNHEY and SMNVEV (reference sequence).